The clone carrying this TCR beta chain occurred many times. This record belongs to a study of low-dose radiotherapy and immunotherapy resistance in tumors. Across the whole study: Members of Cohort 1 were treated with 0.5 Gy per fraction every 2 weeks. The prescribed total PTV dose was 6.5 Gy.

Time point indicated: after trial treatment. Treatment given: LDRT plus nivolumab, ipilimumab, low-dose cyclophosphamide and aspirin (RACIN trial). Ipilimumab, nivolumab, aspirin, low-dose cyclophosphamide and low-dose radiotherapy were administered to donors. Covering alpha and beta chains, TRAV- and TRBV-specific primers were used for the first-strand cDNA. The TCRs were subjected to amplification over about 19 PCR cycles employing a constant-region primer in conjunction with a V-primer adapter. TCRdb redid the calling of the reads with MiXCR, one entry per CDR3 protein. The sample lists 35,000 to 50,000 distinct CDR3 sequences, 20% to 25% occurring once. CDR3 length: 15 residues. Trimming shortened V by 0 bases and J by 3 bases, and 12 bases separated the two germline ends. The germline CDR1 and CDR2 sequences are SGHRS and YFSETQ.

The sample was PBMCs, taken after low-dose radiotherapy plus immunotherapy. The TCR originated in a male donor with prostate cancer. The chain couples TRBV5-1 to TRBJ1-1; tentative D call: TRBD1 (6 bases). The CDR3: CASSLGAGVDTEAFF. As DNA, the CDR3 is TGCGCCAGCAGCTTGGGGGCAGGGGTGGACACTGAAGCTTTCTTT.